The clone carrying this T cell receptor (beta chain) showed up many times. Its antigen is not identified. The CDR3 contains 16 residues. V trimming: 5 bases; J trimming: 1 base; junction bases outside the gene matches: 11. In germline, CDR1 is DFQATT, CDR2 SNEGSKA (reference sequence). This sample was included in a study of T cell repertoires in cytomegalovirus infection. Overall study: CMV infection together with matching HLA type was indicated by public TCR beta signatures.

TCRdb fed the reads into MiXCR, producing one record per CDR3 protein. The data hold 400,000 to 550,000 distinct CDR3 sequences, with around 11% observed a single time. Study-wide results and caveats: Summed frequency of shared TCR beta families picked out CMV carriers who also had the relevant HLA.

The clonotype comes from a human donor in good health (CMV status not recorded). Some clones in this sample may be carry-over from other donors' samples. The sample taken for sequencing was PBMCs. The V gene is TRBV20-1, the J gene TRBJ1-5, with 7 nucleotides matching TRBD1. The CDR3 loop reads CSASTGRVWSNQPQHF. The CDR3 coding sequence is TGCAGTGCTTCGACAGGGCGAGTGTGGAGCAATCAGCCCCAGCATTTT.